This T cell receptor beta chain stems from a study of T-cell memory formation after mild COVID-19. TCRdb processed the 5' RACE reads anew with MiXCR; each CDR3 protein has one entry. The table shows about 620,000 distinct CDR3 sequences, with 15% to 20% occurring only once. This clonotype has a count of ten or more. The CDR3 spans 14 residues. Germline assignment: CDR1 SGHRS and CDR2 YFSETQ. The ends were cut back, 2 bases at V and 3 bases at J, with 12 bases in the middle. This chain links TRBV5-1 with TRBJ2-7; D perhaps matches TRBD1 (6 bases). Sequenced: PBMCs or a T cell subset sorted from them (not recorded which). The sequence came from an adult woman who had mild COVID-19 (a few samples of this study predate the infection). Cell type and time point are not known. The CDR3 here is CASSFLGQYYEQYF. The CDR3 nucleotides read TGCGCCAGCAGCTTTCTGGGACAATACTACGAGCAGTACTTC.